The entry that follows covers one T cell receptor (beta chain) sequence. Its specificity is unknown. The data were taken from a study of cytomegalovirus exposure and HLA in healthy donors. Study outcomes and limitations: Later analysis found that TCR beta chains associated with HLA were more clonally expanded than other, equally common chains. A missense DCLRE1C variant was associated with V- and J-gene trimming of TCR beta chains in a later analysis, and an independent cohort replicated the association. Apart from CMV serostatus, no immune exposure information was available.

Use of 60 Vbeta and 13 Jbeta primers characterized the PCR. The method was immunoSEQ multiplex PCR; TCRdb's version includes in-frame clones alone and lacks a portion of them. The table shows about 190,000 clones, with about 80% occurring only once. This CDR3 has 14 residues. V was pared by 1 base and J by 6 bases, with 7 bases of the junction left unmatched. Per germline, CDR1 GTSNPN and CDR2 SVGIG (reference sequence). The chain has TRBV30 and TRBJ1-1, with 8 bases identical to TRBD1. The specimen was PBMCs. The TCR originated in a boy aged 5-17 years in good health and CMV-seronegative. The DNA of the CDR3 is TGTGCCTGGAGTGGAGGACAGGGAGGGGCTGAAGCTTTCTTT. Translated, it gives CAWSGGQGGAEAFF.